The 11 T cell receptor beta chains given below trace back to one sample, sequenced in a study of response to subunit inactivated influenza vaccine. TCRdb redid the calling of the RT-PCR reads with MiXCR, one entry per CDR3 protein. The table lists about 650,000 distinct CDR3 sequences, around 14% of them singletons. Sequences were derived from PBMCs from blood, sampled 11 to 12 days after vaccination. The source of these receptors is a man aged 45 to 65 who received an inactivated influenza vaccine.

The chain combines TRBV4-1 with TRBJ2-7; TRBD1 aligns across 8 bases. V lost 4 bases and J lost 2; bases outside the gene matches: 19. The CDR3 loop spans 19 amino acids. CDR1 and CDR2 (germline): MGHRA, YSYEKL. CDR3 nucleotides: TGCGCCAGCAGCCGTCCCGCCTTGGGCGGACAGGGAAGCCCCTACGAGCAGTACTTC. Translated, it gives CASSRPALGGQGSPYEQYF.

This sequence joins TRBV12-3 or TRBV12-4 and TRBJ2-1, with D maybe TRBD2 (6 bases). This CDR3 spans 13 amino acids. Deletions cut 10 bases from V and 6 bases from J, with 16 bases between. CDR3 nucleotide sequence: TGTGCCACGGGGAGGCTTCTCCTCAATGAGCAGTTCTTC. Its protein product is CATGRLLLNEQFF.

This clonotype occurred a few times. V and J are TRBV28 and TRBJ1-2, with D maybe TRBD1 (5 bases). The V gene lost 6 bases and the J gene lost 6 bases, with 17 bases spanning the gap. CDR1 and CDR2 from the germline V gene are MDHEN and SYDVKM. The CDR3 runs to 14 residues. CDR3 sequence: CASSAVGGVDGYTF. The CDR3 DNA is TGTGCCAGCAGCGCAGTTGGGGGGGTTGATGGCTACACCTTC.

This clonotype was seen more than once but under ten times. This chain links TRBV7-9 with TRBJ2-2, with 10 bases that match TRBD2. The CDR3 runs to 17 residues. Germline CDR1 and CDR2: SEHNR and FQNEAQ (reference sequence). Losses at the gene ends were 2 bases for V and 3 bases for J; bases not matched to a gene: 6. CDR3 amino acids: CASSLPSGGLYTGELFF. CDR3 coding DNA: TGTGCCAGCAGCTTACCTAGCGGGGGCCTCTACACCGGGGAGCTGTTTTTT.

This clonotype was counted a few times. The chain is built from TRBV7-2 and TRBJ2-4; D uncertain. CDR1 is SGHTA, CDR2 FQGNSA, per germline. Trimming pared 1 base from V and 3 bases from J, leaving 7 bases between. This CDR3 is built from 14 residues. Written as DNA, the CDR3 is TGTGCCAGCAGCTTAGGGGTGGGCAAAAACATTCAGTACTTC. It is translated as CASSLGVGKNIQYF.

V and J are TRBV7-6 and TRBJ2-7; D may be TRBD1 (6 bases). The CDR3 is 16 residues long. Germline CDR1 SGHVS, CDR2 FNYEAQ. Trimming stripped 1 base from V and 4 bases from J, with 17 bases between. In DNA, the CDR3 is TGTGCCAGCAGCTTAGGTGGGGGTCAGGGGCAATACGAGCAGTACTTC. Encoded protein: CASSLGGGQGQYEQYF.

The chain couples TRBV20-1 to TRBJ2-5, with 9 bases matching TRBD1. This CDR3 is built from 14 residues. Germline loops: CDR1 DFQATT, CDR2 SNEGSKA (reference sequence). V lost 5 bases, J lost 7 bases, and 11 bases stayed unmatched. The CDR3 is CSAVGQGILRTQYF. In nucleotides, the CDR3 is TGCAGTGCTGTGGGACAGGGTATACTAAGGACCCAGTACTTC.

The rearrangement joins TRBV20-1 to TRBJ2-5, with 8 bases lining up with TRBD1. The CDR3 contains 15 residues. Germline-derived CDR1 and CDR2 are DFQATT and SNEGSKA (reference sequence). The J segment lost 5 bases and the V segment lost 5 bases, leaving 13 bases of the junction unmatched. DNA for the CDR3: TGCAGTGCTTCCCCATCGCAGGGGGCGCAGGAGACCCAGTACTTC. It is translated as CSASPSQGAQETQYF.

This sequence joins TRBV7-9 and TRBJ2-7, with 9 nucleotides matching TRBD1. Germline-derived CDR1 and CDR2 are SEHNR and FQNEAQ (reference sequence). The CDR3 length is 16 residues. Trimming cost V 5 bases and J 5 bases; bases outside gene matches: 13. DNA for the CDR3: TGTGCCAGCAGCCATAGGACAGGGGCAACGTACGACGAGCAGTACTTC. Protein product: CASSHRTGATYDEQYF.

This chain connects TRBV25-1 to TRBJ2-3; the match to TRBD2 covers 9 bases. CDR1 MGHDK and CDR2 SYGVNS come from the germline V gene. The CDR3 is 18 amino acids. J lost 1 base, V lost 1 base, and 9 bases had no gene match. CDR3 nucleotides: TGTGCCAGCAGTGAATCTTGGGTTAGCGGGGGCCGCACAGATACGCAGTATTTT. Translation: CASSESWVSGGRTDTQYF.

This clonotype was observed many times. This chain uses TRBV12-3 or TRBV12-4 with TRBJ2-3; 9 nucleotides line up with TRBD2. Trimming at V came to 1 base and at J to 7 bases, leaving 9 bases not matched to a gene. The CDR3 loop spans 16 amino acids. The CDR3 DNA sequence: TGTGCCAGCAGTTTAGGTAGCGGGGGCGCCGGGAATACGCAGTATTTT. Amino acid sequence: CASSLGSGGAGNTQYF.